Below, 25 T cell receptor beta chains from the same sample are listed, as sequenced in a study of cytomegalovirus exposure and HLA in healthy donors. PCR was performed using 60 Vbeta and 13 Jbeta primers. Clones were read by immunoSEQ multiplex PCR, and TCRdb kept only the in-frame ones, dropping some. Seen here are some 130,000 clones, approximately 87% observed once, and the top ten hold approximately 1.4%. Source material: PBMCs. Receptors originate from a man in his forties or fifties in good health and CMV-seronegative.

This rearrangement joins TRBV6-1 to TRBJ1-1; possible D gene TRBD1, 6 bases. The CDR3 has 13 amino acids. Per germline, CDR1 MNHNS and CDR2 SASEGT. V dropped 3 bases and J dropped 3 bases, with 8 bases sitting between them. The CDR3 sequence is CASSEGAHTEAFF. The CDR3 DNA is TGTGCCAGCAGTGAGGGGGCGCACACTGAAGCTTTCTTT.

The chain is built from TRBV9 and TRBJ1-3; D gene ambiguous. V lost 0 bases, J lost 0 bases, and 13 bases lay in between. CDR1 and CDR2 from the germline V gene are SGDLS and YYNGEE. CDR3 length: 17 amino acids. The CDR3 nucleotides are TGTGCCAGCAGCGTAGAGGTTCACGGGTACTCTGGAAACACCATATATTTT. This sequence encodes CASSVEVHGYSGNTIYF.

This clone was seen a handful of times. The V call is TRBV4-1, the J call TRBJ1-1, with 7 bases aligning to TRBD1. This CDR3 has 15 residues. Germline lookup yields CDR1 MGHRA and CDR2 YSYEKL. V dropped 3 bases and J dropped 0; count of bases not matched to a gene: 4. CDR3 loop: CASSQWTGMNTEAFF. The CDR3 nucleotides are TGCGCCAGCAGCCAGTGGACAGGAATGAACACTGAAGCTTTCTTT.

The chain uses TRBV13 and TRBJ2-2; 8 bases are a match to TRBD2. Trimming removed 2 bases from V and 2 bases from J; junction bases left unmatched: 10. Germline lookup yields CDR1 PRHDT and CDR2 FYEKMQ (reference sequence). The CDR3 is made up of 18 amino acids. DNA of the CDR3: TGTGCCAGCAGCTTATCCCCGGTGACTAGCGCTAACACCGGGGAGCTGTTTTTT. As protein: CASSLSPVTSANTGELFF.

J is TRBJ2-5 and V is TRBV7-9, with TRBD2 matching 7 bases. Germline V gene data show CDR1 as SEHNR and CDR2 as FQNEAQ (reference sequence). This CDR3 comprises 14 residues. Unmatched junction bases numbered 7, after V lost 8 bases and J lost 1 base. The CDR3 reads CASGRGGGQETQYF. CDR3 coding DNA: TGTGCCAGCGGACGGGGCGGGGGCCAAGAGACCCAGTACTTC.

The genes are TRBV15 and TRBJ1-1, with a weak D call TRBD1 (6 bases). Trimming removed 8 bases at V and 6 bases at J, with 10 bases between. This CDR3 comprises 11 residues. Germline CDR1 LNHNV, CDR2 YYDKDF (reference sequence). The CDR3 sequence: CATRQGPEAFF. CDR3 sequence (DNA): TGTGCCACCCGTCAGGGGCCTGAAGCTTTCTTT.

The chain couples TRBV14 to TRBJ2-1; TRBD2 matches at 11 bases. The CDR3 contains 16 residues. Germline loops: CDR1 SGHDN, CDR2 FVKESK. The V and J ends lost 4 bases and 4 bases, in that order; junction bases with no gene match: 6. CDR3 sequence (DNA): TGTGCCAGCAGCCGATTTAGCGGGAGGGCGTACAATGAGCAGTTCTTC. It yields the protein CASSRFSGRAYNEQFF.

The chain employs TRBV6-1 and TRBJ2-2, with 7 bases matching TRBD1. The CDR3 totals 15 residues. Germline V gene data show CDR1 as MNHNS and CDR2 as SASEGT. J lost 8 bases, V lost 5 bases, and 11 bases had no gene match. This chain's CDR3 is CASSRETGQWGELFF. CDR3 DNA: TGTGCCAGCAGTCGAGAGACAGGGCAGTGGGGGGAGCTGTTTTTT.

The chain couples TRBV5-4 to TRBJ2-3; tentative D call: TRBD1 (6 bases). The CDR3 loop spans 15 amino acids. Trimming left V 5 bases short and J 0 bases short, with 13 bases between. Germline CDR1 SGHNT, CDR2 YYREEE (reference sequence). Here the CDR3 DNA reads TGTGCCAGCAGTCGTCGGGACACGAGCACAGATACGCAGTATTTT. Translating gives CASSRRDTSTDTQYF.

The chain's CDR3 is CASSTGVYNSPLHF. For the CDR3, the DNA is TGTGCCAGCAGTACAGGGGTCTATAATTCACCCCTCCACTTT. This chain joins TRBV2 and TRBJ1-6; 7 bases agree with TRBD1. V gave up 5 bases and J gave up 3 bases; unmatched junction bases: 1. Looked up from germline, CDR1 is SNHLY and CDR2 is FYNNEI. The CDR3 sequence is 14 residues long. The full variable domain, completed using reference TRBV2 and TRBJ1-6, is EPEVTQTPSHQVTQMGQEVILRCVPISNHLYFYWYRQILGQKVEFLVSFYNNEISEKSEIFDDQFSVERPDGSNFTLKIRSTKLEDSAMYFCASSTGVYNSPLHFGNGTRLTVT.

V is TRBV11-2 and J is TRBJ2-7; 7 bases map to TRBD1. Losses at the gene ends were 2 bases for V and 12 bases for J; bases not matched to a gene: 13. The CDR3 is 14 residues long. CDR1 and CDR2 from the germline V gene are SGHAT and FQNNGV. The CDR3 reads CASSLSWTGSRRYF. The CDR3 DNA sequence: TGTGCCAGCAGCTTATCGTGGACAGGTTCTCGGAGGTACTTC.

This clone was seen more than once but under ten times. V gene TRBV5-4 combines with J gene TRBJ1-2; D is uncertain. Per germline, CDR1 SGHNT and CDR2 YYREEE (reference sequence). V shed 5 bases and J shed 8 bases, with 13 bases lying between them. The CDR3 sequence is 12 residues long. The DNA of the CDR3 is TGTGCCAGCAGGGAGGGAGGGCGAGGCTACACCTTC. This codes for CASREGGRGYTF.

The J gene is TRBJ2-2, the V gene TRBV9, with 8 bases identical to TRBD2. Germline V lookup: CDR1 SGDLS, CDR2 YYNGEE. J was trimmed by 7 bases and V by 0 bases; bases with no gene match: 8. The CDR3 spans 16 residues. The CDR3 is CASSVVASGRDGELFF. The CDR3 coding sequence is TGTGCCAGCAGCGTAGTTGCTAGCGGGCGAGACGGGGAGCTGTTTTTT. Together with reference TRBV9 and TRBJ2-2, the CDR3 gives the full variable domain: DSGVTQTPKHLITATGQRVTLRCSPRSGDLSVYWYQQSLDQGLQFLIQYYNGEERAKGNILERFSAQQFPDLHSELNLSSLELGDSALYFCASSVVASGRDGELFFGEGSRLTVL.

The genes are TRBV7-2 and TRBJ2-3; 12 nucleotides agree with TRBD2. The CDR3 sequence is 15 residues long. Germline CDR1 is SGHTA and CDR2 is FQGNSA. The ends lost 4 bases at V and 6 bases at J; junction bases unmatched: 5. The CDR3 DNA reads as TGTGCCAGCAGCTGGACTAGCGGGGCTGAGGATACGCAGTATTTT. The encoded protein is CASSWTSGAEDTQYF. Full variable domain (outside the CDR3, taken from reference TRBV7-2 and TRBJ2-3): GAGVSQSPSNKVTEKGKDVELRCDPISGHTALYWYRQSLGQGLEFLIYFQGNSAPDKSGLPSDRFSAERTGGSVSTLTIQRTQQEDSAVYLCASSWTSGAEDTQYFGPGTRLTVL.

This clone appeared a single time. The chain has TRBV6-5 and TRBJ1-1; no clear D. V gave up 0 bases and J gave up 1 base, with 6 bases separating them. Germline V gene sequence: CDR1 MNHEY, CDR2 SVGAGI. This CDR3 comprises 14 residues. This chain's CDR3 is CASSYSDTNTEAFF. CDR3 DNA: TGTGCCAGCAGTTACTCCGACACGAACACTGAAGCTTTCTTT.

With respect to this clone: At one boundary the junction diverges from the germline segment, which might be a read error. This chain joins TRBV4-2 and TRBJ2-7, with 7 bases matching TRBD2. The CDR3 extends over 15 amino acids. Germline lookup yields CDR1 LGHNA and CDR2 YNFKEQ. The CDR3 sequence: CASSRGRESSDEQYF. As DNA, the CDR3 is TGTGCCAGCAGCCGCGGGCGGGAGTCCTCCGACGAGCAGTACTTC.

V and J are TRBV6-5 and TRBJ2-7; 9 bases line up with TRBD1. The V and J ends lost 5 bases and 4 bases, in that order; junction bases with no gene match: 6. Germline V gene data show CDR1 as MNHEY and CDR2 as SVGAGI. CDR3 length: 14 amino acids. CDR3 loop: CASSQDGTGYEQYF. The CDR3, as DNA: TGTGCCAGCAGTCAAGATGGGACAGGGTACGAGCAGTACTTC.

Turning to this clone: A read error may produce the germline difference seen at one junction end. The rearrangement joins TRBV7-9 to TRBJ2-1; D uncertain. Looked up from germline, CDR1 is SEHNR and CDR2 is FQNEAQ (reference sequence). This CDR3 is built from 12 residues. This CDR3 is CSSTPDYNEQFF. CDR3 bases: TGTTCCAGCACCCCAGATTACAATGAGCAGTTCTTC.

The chain carries TRBV7-9 and TRBJ2-7, with 10 bases identical to TRBD1. CDR1 is SEHNR, CDR2 FQNEAQ, per germline (reference sequence). This CDR3 spans 15 amino acids. The V segment lost 5 bases and the J segment 3 bases; nucleotides outside the gene matches: 7. The CDR3 is CASSAGTGVLYEQYF. The CDR3 DNA is TGTGCCAGCAGCGCCGGGACAGGGGTTCTCTACGAGCAGTACTTC.

This clone was observed once. This chain connects TRBV7-3 to TRBJ1-3, with D possibly being TRBD1 (6 bases). CDR3 length equals 15 residues. The V end was cut by 5 bases, the J end by 0 bases, with 11 bases between. From germline, CDR1 is SGHTA and CDR2 FQGTGA. The CDR3 DNA reads TGTGCCAGCAGCCCGGACAGTAACTCTGGAAACACCATATATTTT. The encoded protein is CASSPDSNSGNTIYF.

V and J are TRBV6-1 and TRBJ1-1, with D perhaps matching TRBD1 (6 bases). Between the trimmed V and J ends, which lost 5 bases and 1 base, there was a span of 11 bases. Germline-derived CDR1 and CDR2 are MNHNS and SASEGT. This CDR3 region has 14 residues. The CDR3 DNA is TGTGCCAGCAGTCGACAGGCGTCGAACACTGAAGCTTTCTTT. It yields the protein CASSRQASNTEAFF.

The V call is TRBV5-1, the J call TRBJ2-3, with 8 bases that match TRBD2. V trimming: 0 bases; J trimming: 4 bases; junction bases outside the gene matches: 4. The CDR3 contains 15 residues. Per germline, CDR1 SGHRS and CDR2 YFSETQ. DNA of the CDR3: TGCGCCAGCAGCTTGGCTTCGGGACTAGCAGATACGCAGTATTTT. Protein product: CASSLASGLADTQYF.

J is TRBJ1-2 and V is TRBV5-4; 7 bases fit TRBD1. The CDR3 length is 15 residues. V was clipped by 3 bases and J by 2 bases; unmatched bases: 7. Germline CDR1 is SGHNT and CDR2 is YYREEE (reference sequence). The CDR3 loop reads CASSSGTETNYGYTF. For the CDR3, the DNA is TGTGCCAGCAGCTCAGGGACAGAAACAAACTATGGCTACACCTTC.

The chain uses TRBV2 and TRBJ1-2; a possible D gene is TRBD1 (6 bases). Germline assignment: CDR1 SNHLY and CDR2 FYNNEI. Trimming took 3 bases from V and 6 from J, leaving 14 bases between them. The CDR3 runs to 14 residues. The CDR3 coding sequence is TGTGCCAGCAGTGACGAGGGGGGGCCCGATGGCTACACCTTC. This gives the protein CASSDEGGPDGYTF.

This clone was detected only a few times. The chain uses TRBV2 and TRBJ2-7; D perhaps matches TRBD1 (5 bases). Germline assignment: CDR1 SNHLY and CDR2 FYNNEI. Trimming took off 8 bases at V and 1 base at J, with 9 bases between the two ends. There are 12 residues in the CDR3. CDR3 sequence (DNA): TGTGCCAGCGAAGACAGTTCCTACGAGCAGTACTTC. This encodes CASEDSSYEQYF.